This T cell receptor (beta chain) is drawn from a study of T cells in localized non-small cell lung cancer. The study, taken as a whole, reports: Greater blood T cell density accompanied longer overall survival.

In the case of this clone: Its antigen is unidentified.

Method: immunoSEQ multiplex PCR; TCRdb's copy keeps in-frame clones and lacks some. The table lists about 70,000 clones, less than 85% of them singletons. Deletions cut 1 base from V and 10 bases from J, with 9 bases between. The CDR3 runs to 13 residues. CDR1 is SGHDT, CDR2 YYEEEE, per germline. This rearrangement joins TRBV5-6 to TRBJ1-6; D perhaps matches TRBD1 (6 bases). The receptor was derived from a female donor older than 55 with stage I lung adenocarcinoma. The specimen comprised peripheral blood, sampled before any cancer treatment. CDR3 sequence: CASSLNRDSPLHF. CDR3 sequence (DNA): TGTGCCAGCAGCTTGAACAGGGACTCACCCCTCCACTTT. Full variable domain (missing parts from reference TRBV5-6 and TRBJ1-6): DAGVTQSPTHLIKTRGQQVTLRCSPKSGHDTVSWYQQALGQGPQFIFQYYEEEERQRGNFPDRFSGHQFPNYSSELNVNALLLGDSALYLCASSLNRDSPLHFGNGTRLTVT.